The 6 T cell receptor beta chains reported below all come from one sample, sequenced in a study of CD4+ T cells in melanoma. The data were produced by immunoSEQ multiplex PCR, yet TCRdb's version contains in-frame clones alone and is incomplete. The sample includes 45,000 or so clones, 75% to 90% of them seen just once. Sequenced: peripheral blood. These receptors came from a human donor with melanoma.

CDR3 in amino acids: CASSVHQPQHF. CDR3 bases: TGTGCCAGCAGCGTCCATCAGCCCCAGCATTTT. V gene TRBV6-5 combines with J gene TRBJ1-5; no clear D. V lost 6 bases to trimming and J lost 5 bases, with 5 bases between them. This CDR3 region has 11 residues. The germline CDR1 and CDR2 sequences are MNHEY and SVGAGI.

Here the CDR3 reads CASSPREENTEAFF. In nucleotides, the CDR3 is TGTGCCAGCTCACCAAGAGAGGAGAACACTGAAGCTTTCTTT. The chain links TRBV18 to TRBJ1-1; D call uncertain. V was trimmed by 2 bases and J by 1 base, leaving 8 bases between them. This CDR3 has 14 amino acids. CDR1 and CDR2 (germline): KGHSH, LQKENI.

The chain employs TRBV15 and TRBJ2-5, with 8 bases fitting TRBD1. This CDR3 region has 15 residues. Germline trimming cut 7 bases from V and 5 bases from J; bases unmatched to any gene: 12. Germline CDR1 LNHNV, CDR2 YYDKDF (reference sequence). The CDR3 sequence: CATNPDRAGWETQYF. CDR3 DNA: TGTGCCACCAATCCGGACAGGGCCGGTTGGGAGACCCAGTACTTC.

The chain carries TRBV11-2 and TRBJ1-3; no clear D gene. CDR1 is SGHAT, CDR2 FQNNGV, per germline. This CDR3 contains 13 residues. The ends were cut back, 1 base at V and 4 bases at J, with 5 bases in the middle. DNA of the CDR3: TGTGCCAGCAGCTTAGCCGGGGGAAACACCATATATTTT. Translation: CASSLAGGNTIYF. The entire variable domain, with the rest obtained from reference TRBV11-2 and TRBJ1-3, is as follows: EAGVAQSPRYKIIEKRQSVAFWCNPISGHATLYWYQQILGQGPKLLIQFQNNGVVDDSQLPKDRFSAERLKGVDSTLKIQPAKLEDSAVYLCASSLAGGNTIYFGEGSWLTVV.

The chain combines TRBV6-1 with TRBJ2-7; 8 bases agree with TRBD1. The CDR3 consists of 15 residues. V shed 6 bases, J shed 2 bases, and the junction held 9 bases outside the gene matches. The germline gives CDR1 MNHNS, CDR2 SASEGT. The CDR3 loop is CASSTGQGSPYEQYF. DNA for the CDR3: TGTGCCAGCAGCACCGGACAGGGTAGCCCCTACGAGCAGTACTTC.

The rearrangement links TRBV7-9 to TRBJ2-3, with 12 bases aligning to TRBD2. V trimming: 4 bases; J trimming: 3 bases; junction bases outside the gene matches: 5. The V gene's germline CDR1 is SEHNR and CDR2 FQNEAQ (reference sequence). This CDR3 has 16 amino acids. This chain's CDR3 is CASSWASGGGTDTQYF. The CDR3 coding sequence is TGTGCCAGCAGCTGGGCTAGCGGGGGGGGTACAGATACGCAGTATTTT.